A selection of T cell receptor beta chains follows, all from one sample in a study of Ad26.COV2.S vaccination and SARS-CoV-2 variants. Repertoires were generated with immunoSEQ multiplex PCR, while TCRdb's copy carries only in-frame clones and drops some. The table has about 350,000 clones, less than 90% seen once. Source: peripheral blood, taken in a trial of Ad26.COV2.S vaccine versus placebo. These receptors originate from a person aged 18 to 65 who received the Ad26.COV2.S COVID-19 vaccine or a placebo. CDR3s include the opening cysteine and the closing phenylalanine or tryptophan. A D gene is named only where the DNA matches it firmly. For some rows the clone size is stated as once, few or many, or as a class when expanded; others skip it.

V gene: TRBV6-5; D gene: -; J gene: TRBJ2-7; clone size: -; CDR3 DNA: TGTGCCAGCAGCGCCCCGGGGCTCCCCTACGAGCAGTACTTC; CDR3 protein: CASSAPGLPYEQYF
V gene: TRBV19; D gene: TRBD2; J gene: TRBJ2-5; clone size: -; CDR3 DNA: TGTGCCAGTAGTATAGATCGGGAGGCAGAGACCCAGTACTTC; CDR3 protein: CASSIDREAETQYF
V gene: TRBV6-2/TRBV6-3; D gene: TRBD2; J gene: TRBJ2-3; clone size: few; CDR3 DNA: TGTGCCAGCAGCGCGGGAGTGGGCACAGATACGCAGTATTTT; CDR3 protein: CASSAGVGTDTQYF
V gene: TRBV10-3; D gene: -; J gene: TRBJ1-4; clone size: -; CDR3 DNA: TGTGCCATTAGACAGGCCTTAATTGGAAAACTGTTTTTT; CDR3 protein: CAIRQALIGKLFF
V gene: TRBV2; D gene: TRBD1; J gene: TRBJ2-1; clone size: -; CDR3 DNA: TGTGCCAGCAGGATAACACAGGGGCGACATGAGCAGTTCTTC; CDR3 protein: CASRITQGRHEQFF
V gene: TRBV7-9; D gene: -; J gene: TRBJ1-1; clone size: -; CDR3 DNA: TGTGCCAGCAACCGGGCTTTCGGCAAGAACACTGAAGCTTTCTTT; CDR3 protein: CASNRAFGKNTEAFF
V gene: TRBV5-8; D gene: -; J gene: TRBJ2-7; clone size: -; CDR3 DNA: TGTGCCAGCAGCTTAGCAGGCCAGACCTACGAGCAGTACTTC; CDR3 protein: CASSLAGQTYEQYF
V gene: TRBV4-3; D gene: -; J gene: TRBJ1-1; clone size: -; CDR3 DNA: TGCGCCAGCAGCCCCTCCTGGATGGGGGCGGCTGAAGCTTTCTTT; CDR3 protein: CASSPSWMGAAEAFF
V gene: TRBV4-2; D gene: TRBD2; J gene: TRBJ2-1; clone size: -; CDR3 DNA: TGTGCCAGCAGCCAACAGGGACTAGCGGGGCCTTCTAGTGACAATGAGCAGTTCTTC; CDR3 protein: CASSQQGLAGPSSDNEQFF
V gene: TRBV30; D gene: -; J gene: TRBJ1-1; clone size: -; CDR3 DNA: TGTGCCTGGAAGGGCGTGGATGAAGCTTTCTTT; CDR3 protein: CAWKGVDEAFF
V gene: TRBV5-1; D gene: TRBD2; J gene: TRBJ2-5; clone size: -; CDR3 DNA: TGCGCCAGCAGCTTGGATACTAGCGGGGGGGAAGAGACCCAGTACTTC; CDR3 protein: CASSLDTSGGEETQYF
V gene: TRBV6-5; D gene: TRBD1; J gene: TRBJ2-7; clone size: -; CDR3 DNA: TGTGCCAGTGTAACCGGGACAGGGTACTCCGAGCAGTACTTC; CDR3 protein: CASVTGTGYSEQYF
V gene: TRBV6-5; D gene: -; J gene: TRBJ1-5; clone size: -; CDR3 DNA: TGTGCCACCGCGACAGGCACTAGCAATCAGCCCCAGCATTTT; CDR3 protein: CATATGTSNQPQHF
V gene: TRBV9; D gene: -; J gene: TRBJ2-7; clone size: once; CDR3 DNA: TGTGCCAGCAACCCCAGGGGTTTCGATACCTACGAGCAGTACTTC; CDR3 protein: CASNPRGFDTYEQYF
V gene: TRBV7-3; D gene: -; J gene: TRBJ2-1; clone size: -; CDR3 DNA: TGTGCCAGCAGCACCACCGGGAGCCAGGTCGGTGAGCAGTTCTTC; CDR3 protein: CASSTTGSQVGEQFF
V gene: TRBV5-6; D gene: TRBD1; J gene: TRBJ1-2; clone size: -; CDR3 DNA: TGTGCCAGCAGCTTGGAGACAGGGTGGGTGCGCTATGGCTACACCTTC; CDR3 protein: CASSLETGWVRYGYTF
V gene: TRBV9; D gene: TRBD1; J gene: TRBJ1-1; clone size: -; CDR3 DNA: TGTGCCAGCAGCGCAGCCGGGACAGGGGGTGTTGACACTGAAGCTTTCTTT; CDR3 protein: CASSAAGTGGVDTEAFF
V gene: TRBV4-1; D gene: -; J gene: TRBJ1-4; clone size: -; CDR3 DNA: TGCGCCAGCAGCCAAGTCCCGACACTCGCCGAAAAACTGTTTTTT; CDR3 protein: CASSQVPTLAEKLFF
V gene: TRBV27; D gene: -; J gene: TRBJ1-1; clone size: -; CDR3 DNA: TGTGCCAGCAGTTCCCCCACAGGGAACACTGAAGCTTTCTTT; CDR3 protein: CASSSPTGNTEAFF
V gene: TRBV13; D gene: TRBD2; J gene: TRBJ2-5; clone size: -; CDR3 DNA: TGTGCCAGCAGCTTAGAAGGGGCCGGGACTAGCTCGCGGACCCAGTACTTC; CDR3 protein: CASSLEGAGTSSRTQYF
V gene: TRBV28; D gene: -; J gene: TRBJ2-3; clone size: -; CDR3 DNA: TGTGCCAGCAGTTTGGGGGTCAGGGATACGCAGTATTTT; CDR3 protein: CASSLGVRDTQYF
V gene: TRBV4-1; D gene: TRBD2; J gene: TRBJ2-2; clone size: -; CDR3 DNA: TGCGCCAGCAGCCATTCTAAGACTAGCGGGGCGACCGGGGAGCTGTTTTTT; CDR3 protein: CASSHSKTSGATGELFF
V gene: TRBV5-5; D gene: TRBD1; J gene: TRBJ1-1; clone size: -; CDR3 DNA: TGTGCCAGCAGGCGCACAGGGGGCATCGACACTGAAGCTTTCTTT; CDR3 protein: CASRRTGGIDTEAFF
V gene: TRBV3-1/TRBV3-2; D gene: TRBD1; J gene: TRBJ1-6; clone size: -; CDR3 DNA: TGTGCCAGCAGCCAAGTCAGGGGGGATCAGTTTAATTCACCCCTCCACTTT; CDR3 protein: CASSQVRGDQFNSPLHF
V gene: TRBV6-5; D gene: -; J gene: TRBJ1-4; clone size: -; CDR3 DNA: TGTGCCAGCAGTTACTCGGGACCAACTGGAAAACTGTTTTTT; CDR3 protein: CASSYSGPTGKLFF
V gene: TRBV11-3; D gene: -; J gene: TRBJ1-3; clone size: -; CDR3 DNA: TGTGCCAGCAGCCCCGGGAGGGGAAACACCATATATTTT; CDR3 protein: CASSPGRGNTIYF
V gene: TRBV19; D gene: TRBD1; J gene: TRBJ2-2; clone size: -; CDR3 DNA: TGTGCCAGTTCCGCCGGGACAGATAATACCGGGGAGCTGTTTTTT; CDR3 protein: CASSAGTDNTGELFF
V gene: TRBV25-1; D gene: -; J gene: TRBJ1-1; clone size: -; CDR3 DNA: TGTGCCAGCAGTGAAATCGGCCACACTGAAGCTTTCTTT; CDR3 protein: CASSEIGHTEAFF
V gene: TRBV29-1; D gene: TRBD1; J gene: TRBJ1-3; clone size: -; CDR3 DNA: TGCAGCGTTGAAGACGGCGGCGTGGGACAGGGTAAGGAAAACACCATATATTTT; CDR3 protein: CSVEDGGVGQGKENTIYF
V gene: TRBV7-9; D gene: -; J gene: TRBJ2-7; clone size: -; CDR3 DNA: TGTGCCAGCAGCTTAGGCAGGGGTTCCTACGAGCAGTACTTC; CDR3 protein: CASSLGRGSYEQYF
V gene: TRBV27; D gene: -; J gene: TRBJ2-1; clone size: -; CDR3 DNA: TGTGCCAGCAGTATCACGACAGGGACTTACAATGAGCAGTTCTTC; CDR3 protein: CASSITTGTYNEQFF
V gene: TRBV24-1; D gene: TRBD1; J gene: TRBJ2-2; clone size: -; CDR3 DNA: TGTGCCACCAGTGATCCGGGACAGGGCGGGGACGGGGAGCTGTTTTTT; CDR3 protein: CATSDPGQGGDGELFF
V gene: TRBV7-8; D gene: -; J gene: TRBJ2-7; clone size: -; CDR3 DNA: TGTGCCAGCAGTCAAGAGGTATACGAGCAGTACTTC; CDR3 protein: CASSQEVYEQYF
V gene: TRBV9; D gene: -; J gene: TRBJ1-1; clone size: -; CDR3 DNA: TGTGCCAGCAGCGCCGGGGGGCCTACTGAAGCTTTCTTT; CDR3 protein: CASSAGGPTEAFF
V gene: TRBV18; D gene: TRBD2; J gene: TRBJ2-3; clone size: -; CDR3 DNA: TGTGCCAGCTCACCGTCTAGGACTAGCGGGAGAGGAGATACGCAGTATTTT; CDR3 protein: CASSPSRTSGRGDTQYF
V gene: TRBV29-1; D gene: -; J gene: TRBJ2-1; clone size: -; CDR3 DNA: TGCAGCGGGCAGACAGAACTTTACAACAATGAGCAGTTCTTC; CDR3 protein: CSGQTELYNNEQFF
V gene: TRBV7-3; D gene: -; J gene: TRBJ2-7; clone size: -; CDR3 DNA: TGTGCCAGCAGCTCCCGTCCGGGACGGGGCTCCAGCGAGCAGTACTTC; CDR3 protein: CASSSRPGRGSSEQYF
V gene: TRBV20-1; D gene: -; J gene: TRBJ1-1; clone size: -; CDR3 DNA: TGCAGTGCTAGAGATCTCCTAGCCGCTTTCTTT; CDR3 protein: CSARDLLAAFF